The rows below give T cell receptor beta chains drawn from one sample of a study of blood T cell repertoires in COVID-19. Profiling relied on immunoSEQ multiplex PCR, and the TCRdb table lists in-frame clones only, not all of them. The sample yields a few hundred thousand clones, 92% seen once. The sequencing input was PBMCs or T cells enriched from blood (not recorded which). These receptors were collected from a young woman who had recovered from COVID-19. Each CDR3 is given with its conserved first and last residue. The order of the fields is CDR3 protein, CDR3 DNA, J gene, D gene, V gene, clone size. The D gene is left open where the match is weak. Not every row has a clone size; where given, it reads once, few, many or a size class.

CASRAGQSTEAFF,TGCGCCAGCAGGGCGGGACAGAGCACTGAAGCTTTCTTT,TRBJ1-1,TRBD1,TRBV5-1,-
CASRFIDYGYTF,TGTGCCAGCAGATTCATTGACTATGGCTACACCTTC,TRBJ1-2,-,TRBV28,-
CASSQGTGVTGELFF,TGCGCCAGCAGCCAAGGGACAGGGGTCACCGGGGAGCTGTTTTTT,TRBJ2-2,TRBD1,TRBV5-1,-
CASSLTGDNYGYTF,TGTGCCAGCAGCTTAACAGGGGATAACTATGGCTACACCTTC,TRBJ1-2,TRBD1,TRBV7-9,-
CASSGQGNQPQHF,TGTGCCAGCAGTGGACAGGGAAATCAGCCCCAGCATTTT,TRBJ1-5,TRBD1,TRBV2,-
CASSVVLSGELFF,TGTGCCAGCAGCGTAGTCTTATCCGGGGAGCTGTTTTTT,TRBJ2-2,-,TRBV9,once
CATSPGLAGETYEQYF,TGTGCCACCTCCCCGGGACTAGCGGGCGAAACCTACGAGCAGTACTTC,TRBJ2-7,TRBD2,TRBV19,-
CASSLVGTGRTGYGYTF,TGTGCCAGCAGCTTAGTGGGGACAGGGAGAACTGGCTATGGCTACACCTTC,TRBJ1-2,TRBD1,TRBV13,-
CSANPRNTEAFF,TGCAGCGCCAACCCCAGGAACACTGAAGCTTTCTTT,TRBJ1-1,-,TRBV29-1,few
CASSEGDNPPLHF,TGTGCCAGCAGCGAGGGGGACAATCCACCCCTCCACTTT,TRBJ1-6,-,TRBV11-3,-
CASSARTGGRDTQYF,TGTGCCAGCAGCGCTCGGACAGGGGGCCGAGATACGCAGTATTTT,TRBJ2-3,TRBD1,TRBV7-9,-
CASSSTGGRSPLHF,TGTGCCAGCAGCTCGACAGGGGGGCGCTCACCCCTCCACTTT,TRBJ1-6,TRBD1,TRBV5-6,-
CASSFGGGAGLQETQYF,TGTGCCAGCAGCTTTGGCGGGGGTGCAGGGCTCCAAGAGACCCAGTACTTC,TRBJ2-5,TRBD2,TRBV7-9,once
CASSSRGIPTEAFF,TGTGCCAGCAGTAGCAGGGGGATACCCACTGAAGCTTTCTTT,TRBJ1-1,TRBD1,TRBV2,-
CASSPETGRSSYNEQFF,TGTGCCAGCAGCCCCGAGACAGGGCGTAGCTCCTACAATGAGCAGTTCTTC,TRBJ2-1,TRBD1,TRBV3-1/TRBV3-2,-
CSVWGASGMETQYF,TGCAGCGTCTGGGGGGCTAGCGGGATGGAGACCCAGTACTTC,TRBJ2-5,TRBD2,TRBV29-1,-
CAWSSGGNSPLHF,TGTGCCTGGAGTTCAGGGGGGAATTCACCCCTCCACTTT,TRBJ1-6,TRBD1,TRBV30,-
CASSRGGTSGSMEQFF,TGTGCCAGCAGCAGGGGAGGGACTAGCGGGAGTATGGAGCAGTTCTTC,TRBJ2-1,TRBD2,TRBV11-1,-
CASSGPEQFF,TGTGCCAGCTCGGGTCCTGAGCAGTTCTTC,TRBJ2-1,-,TRBV27,-
CASTLTGQGNTEAFF,TGCGCCAGCACCCTCACCGGGCAGGGCAACACTGAAGCTTTCTTT,TRBJ1-1,-,TRBV5-1,-
CASSHGTGLNTEAFF,TGTGCCAGCAGCCACGGGACAGGACTGAACACTGAAGCTTTCTTT,TRBJ1-1,TRBD1,TRBV7-9,-
CASSFDMTDYEQYF,TGTGCCAGCAGCTTTGACATGACGGATTACGAGCAGTACTTC,TRBJ2-7,-,TRBV7-3,once
CASSIDRGSNEKLFF,TGTGCCAGTAGTATAGATCGGGGATCTAATGAAAAACTGTTTTTT,TRBJ1-4,-,TRBV19,-
CASPKVGGGNEQFF,TGTGCCAGCCCCAAGGTGGGAGGTGGGAATGAGCAGTTCTTC,TRBJ2-1,-,TRBV6-5,-
CASSYMDFNQPQHF,TGTGCCAGCAGTTACATGGACTTCAATCAGCCCCAGCATTTT,TRBJ1-5,-,TRBV6-6,-
CASSPGGREQYF,TGTGCCAGCAGTCCCGGGGGGCGGGAGCAGTACTTC,TRBJ2-7,-,TRBV28,-
CASGITWGHEQFF,TGTGCCAGCGGAATTACTTGGGGGCATGAGCAGTTCTTC,TRBJ2-1,-,TRBV28,-
CSASLDVRTQYF,TGCAGTGCTAGTTTAGATGTGCGGACCCAGTACTTC,TRBJ2-5,-,TRBV20-1,-
CASSQFGTSGKVYNEQFF,TGTGCCAGCAGCCAGTTCGGGACTAGCGGGAAAGTGTATAATGAGCAGTTCTTC,TRBJ2-1,TRBD2,TRBV4-2,-
CASRALQGAGPGYTF,TGTGCCAGCAGAGCCCTACAGGGGGCAGGTCCGGGCTACACCTTC,TRBJ1-2,TRBD1,TRBV2,-
CASGKQGLAREAFF,TGTGCCAGCGGGAAACAGGGATTGGCTCGCGAAGCTTTCTTT,TRBJ1-1,-,TRBV27,-
CASSTRQGRETQYF,TGTGCCAGTAGTACCCGACAGGGAAGGGAGACCCAGTACTTC,TRBJ2-5,TRBD1,TRBV19,-
CASSLDSSYEQYF,TGTGCCAGCAGCTTGGACTCCTCCTACGAGCAGTACTTC,TRBJ2-7,-,TRBV7-9,once
CASSFVQGGYEQYF,TGTGCCAGCAGCTTTGTACAGGGGGGGTACGAGCAGTACTTC,TRBJ2-7,-,TRBV7-2,-
CASSDAGQYNSPLHF,TGTGCCAGCAGTGATGCGGGACAGTATAATTCACCCCTCCACTTT,TRBJ1-6,TRBD1,TRBV6-4,-
CASSHRQGTDTQYF,TGTGCCAGCAGCCACCGACAGGGAACAGATACGCAGTATTTT,TRBJ2-3,TRBD1,TRBV7-2,-
CASSPSGLATDTQYF,TGTGCCAGCAGCCCGTCCGGACTAGCAACAGATACGCAGTATTTT,TRBJ2-3,TRBD2,TRBV7-9,once
CASSPGTTKASYEQYF,TGTGCCAGCAGCCCAGGGACAACAAAAGCCTCCTACGAGCAGTACTTC,TRBJ2-7,-,TRBV2,-
CASSRDLPGAGELFF,TGTGCCAGCAGCCGGGACCTCCCGGGAGCCGGGGAGCTGTTTTTT,TRBJ2-2,-,TRBV4-2,-
CASSQGRGIGANVLTF,TGCGCCAGCAGCCAAGGGCGCGGGATAGGGGCCAACGTCCTGACTTTC,TRBJ2-6,-,TRBV4-3,-
CASTGTSGSSQYF,TGTGCCAGCACTGGGACTAGCGGGAGCTCGCAGTATTTT,TRBJ2-3,TRBD2,TRBV6-6,-
CASQNTGELFF,TGTGCCAGCCAAAACACCGGGGAGCTGTTTTTT,TRBJ2-2,-,TRBV28,-
CASSSWSTEAFF,TGTGCCAGCAGTTCGTGGAGCACTGAAGCTTTCTTT,TRBJ1-1,-,TRBV27,-